This TCR beta chain was recovered during a study of tumor-infiltrating lymphocytes in localized non-small cell lung cancer. Overall study context: Resected tumor was paired with non-adjacent uninvolved lung from the same patient.

Losses at the gene ends were 5 bases for V and 4 bases for J; bases not matched to a gene: 10. CDR1 and CDR2 (germline): SEHNR, FQNEAQ (reference sequence). The CDR3 has 15 amino acids. Generated by immunoSEQ multiplex PCR, the TCRdb table keeps only in-frame clones and is missing some. The profile covers over 14,000 clones, with roughly 80% appearing a single time and under 25% taken by the ten largest. The clonotype was recovered from a human donor with non-small cell lung cancer. Material: lung tumor tissue. The chain is built from TRBV7-9 and TRBJ1-1; 7 bases are a match to TRBD1. CDR3 region: CASSARGQAGTEAFF. CDR3 DNA: TGTGCCAGCAGCGCCCGAGGACAGGCGGGCACTGAAGCTTTCTTT.